These 12 T cell receptor beta chains were all obtained from the same sample, sequenced in a study of blood T cell repertoires in COVID-19. Sequenced by immunoSEQ multiplex PCR; TCRdb stores in-frame clones only, minus some. The data show about 160,000 clones, about 86% seen once. The sequencing input was peripheral blood. Receptor source: a woman between 70 and 85 years old with COVID-19, enrolled during active disease.

J is TRBJ2-5 and V is TRBV5-1; D is perhaps TRBD2 (6 bases). The V and J ends lost 7 bases and 5 bases respectively, with 15 bases between them. Germline loops: CDR1 SGHRS, CDR2 YFSETQ. The CDR3 length is 13 residues. The CDR3 loop is CASGTTSRETQYF. CDR3 bases: TGCGCCAGCGGCACGACTAGTCGTGAGACCCAGTACTTC.

The rearrangement joins TRBV4-1 to TRBJ1-4; tentatively, D is TRBD1 (5 bases). Between the trimmed V and J ends, which lost 1 base and 4 bases, there was a span of 13 bases. This CDR3 region has 16 residues. Per the germline V gene, CDR1 is MGHRA and CDR2 is YSYEKL. CDR3 protein: CASSQGQGRLNEKLFF. Here the CDR3 DNA reads TGCGCCAGCAGCCAAGGTCAGGGCAGACTTAATGAAAAACTGTTTTTT.

This clone occurred many times. The V and J genes are TRBV11-3 and TRBJ2-7; a possible D gene is TRBD1 (6 bases). The CDR3 loop spans 14 amino acids. Trimming stripped 5 bases from V and 6 bases from J, with 17 bases between. Germline CDR1 reads SGHNT; CDR2 reads YENEEA. The CDR3 loop reads CASSPVAGAGEQYF. CDR3 in DNA: TGTGCCAGCAGCCCCGTGGCAGGGGCGGGCGAGCAGTACTTC. The whole variable domain, filled in from reference TRBV11-3 and TRBJ2-7, reads EAGVVQSPRYKIIEKKQPVAFWCNPISGHNTLYWYLQNLGQGPELLIRYENEEAVDDSQLPKDRFSAERLKGVDSTLKIQPAELGDSAVYLCASSPVAGAGEQYFGPGTRLTVT.

This sequence joins TRBV18 and TRBJ1-4; D not resolved. The CDR3 sequence is 14 residues long. Trimming shortened V by 3 bases and J by 0 bases, and 5 bases separated the two germline ends. Germline values: CDR1 KGHSH, CDR2 LQKENI. This CDR3 reads CASSPFATNEKLFF. The CDR3 coding sequence is TGTGCCAGCTCACCCTTTGCAACTAATGAAAAACTGTTTTTT.

Turning to this clone: Other DNA sequences in this sample translate to the same CDR3. This sequence joins TRBV20-1 and TRBJ1-1; no firm D call. Trimming left V 3 bases short and J 8 bases short, with 10 bases between. Germline V CDR1 and CDR2: DFQATT, SNEGSKA (reference sequence). This CDR3 has 11 residues. This CDR3 reads CSASLGREAFF. In nucleotides, the CDR3 is TGCAGTGCTAGTCTCGGGAGAGAAGCTTTCTTT.

The chain joins TRBV11-2 to TRBJ2-1; no firm D call. Germline V gene sequence: CDR1 SGHAT, CDR2 FQNNGV. The CDR3 is 15 amino acids. V lost 1 base to trimming and J lost 8 bases, with 15 bases between them. The CDR3 DNA sequence: TGTGCCAGCAGCTTAGTTTTAGTTCGCTTGGATGAGCAGTTCTTC. Encoded protein: CASSLVLVRLDEQFF.

This chain uses TRBV5-1 with TRBJ2-5, with 10 bases lining up with TRBD2. The CDR3 runs 16 residues. Trimming removed 5 bases from V and 0 bases from J; junction bases left unmatched: 7. Germline-derived CDR1 and CDR2 are SGHRS and YFSETQ. CDR3 coding DNA: TGCGCCAGCAGGGATAGCGGGGGGACCGACCAAGAGACCCAGTACTTC. This sequence encodes CASRDSGGTDQETQYF.

The V call is TRBV2, the J call TRBJ1-2, with D possibly TRBD1 on 5 matching bases. Per germline, CDR1 SNHLY and CDR2 FYNNEI. V was cut by 6 bases and J by 2 bases, with 16 bases left in between. The CDR3 is 15 residues long. For the CDR3, the DNA is TGTGCCAGCAGGGTTCAAGGGGAAGTCAACTATGGCTACACCTTC. The encoded protein is CASRVQGEVNYGYTF. The entire variable domain, with the rest obtained from reference TRBV2 and TRBJ1-2, is as follows: EPEVTQTPSHQVTQMGQEVILRCVPISNHLYFYWYRQILGQKVEFLVSFYNNEISEKSEIFDDQFSVERPDGSNFTLKIRSTKLEDSAMYFCASRVQGEVNYGYTFGSGTRLTVV.

This chain uses TRBV6-1 with TRBJ1-5; 9 bases align to TRBD1. CDR1 MNHNS and CDR2 SASEGT come from the germline V gene. The length of the CDR3 is 19 residues. The V and J ends lost 2 bases and 0 bases, in that order; junction bases with no gene match: 11. CDR3 sequence: CASSERVLRTGDSNQPQHF. The DNA of the CDR3 is TGTGCCAGCAGTGAACGGGTCCTGCGGACAGGGGATAGCAATCAGCCCCAGCATTTT.

The chain combines TRBV15 with TRBJ1-3; 8 bases agree with TRBD1. J lost 4 bases, V lost 1 base, and 6 bases had no gene match. The CDR3 length is 16 residues. In germline, CDR1 is LNHNV, CDR2 YYDKDF (reference sequence). The CDR3 DNA sequence: TGTGCCACCAGCAGAGCCGACAGGGGTGGAGGAAACACCATATATTTT. This codes for CATSRADRGGGNTIYF.

The chain combines TRBV21-1 with TRBJ1-4; whether TRBD1, the table's D call, matches the DNA was not checked. TRBV21-1 is a recognized pseudogene. This CDR3 has 17 amino acids. CDR3 coding DNA: TGTGCCAGCAGCAAAGTAGGGACAGGGAGAACTAATGAAAAACTGTTTTTT. Residues: CASSKVGTGRTNEKLFF.

This chain uses TRBV2 with TRBJ2-7; 7 bases match TRBD2. This CDR3 is 15 amino acids long. V lost 6 bases, J lost 4 bases, and 12 bases stayed unmatched. Germline V gene sequence: CDR1 SNHLY, CDR2 FYNNEI. The CDR3 DNA sequence: TGTGCCAGCAGCACCTTTGGGGGGGATTCGTACGAGCAGTACTTC. Amino acid sequence: CASSTFGGDSYEQYF.